Below are 17 T cell receptor beta chains sequenced from a single sample in a study of CD8 T cells in Susac syndrome. Random hexamers were used to reverse transcribe the RNA input (about 0.5 to 1 ug). TCRdb re-derived calls from the immunoSEQ multiplex PCR reads in MiXCR, one entry per CDR3 protein. The data hold about 140,000 distinct CDR3 sequences, with approximately 95% observed a single time. Sequences were obtained from CD4+ T cells from PBMCs. These receptor sequences come from a human donor with multiple sclerosis.

This rearrangement joins TRBV20-1 to TRBJ2-5; D is uncertain. Trimming shortened V by 3 bases and J by 1 base, and 12 bases separated the two germline ends. The V gene's germline CDR1 is DFQATT and CDR2 SNEGSKA (reference sequence). CDR3 size: 14 residues. The CDR3 DNA is TGCAGTGCTAGGATTTCGGTACTCCAAGAGACCCAGTACTTC. This sequence encodes CSARISVLQETQYF.

The chain joins TRBV12-3 or TRBV12-4 to TRBJ1-1; no definite D call. Trimming pared 5 bases from V and 3 bases from J, leaving 4 bases between. The CDR3 length is 11 residues. CDR3 protein: CASSLDTEAFF. In DNA form, the CDR3 reads TGTGCCAGCAGTCTTGACACTGAAGCTTTCTTT.

The table lists this clonotype with a count of one. The rearrangement links TRBV3-1 to TRBJ1-2, with D unresolved. CDR3 length equals 13 residues. The V end lost 0 bases, the J end lost 4 bases, and 6 bases lay between the germline ends. Per the germline V gene, CDR1 is LGHDT and CDR2 is YNNKEL (reference sequence). For the CDR3, the DNA is TGTGCCAGCAGCCAAGATCTTAGCTATGGCTACACCTTC. Encoded protein: CASSQDLSYGYTF.

This chain links TRBV20-1 with TRBJ2-3, with TRBD2 matching over 11 bases. With 1 base clipped from V and 13 bases from J, the junction kept 10 bases outside the gene matches. The CDR3 has 14 amino acids. CDR1 and CDR2 (germline): DFQATT, SNEGSKA (reference sequence). The CDR3 is CSARGAASGGPEYF. The DNA of the CDR3 is TGCAGTGCTAGAGGGGCGGCTAGCGGGGGGCCGGAGTATTTT.

DNA of the CDR3: TGCGCCAGCAGCCAACCTTATAGCAATCAGCCCCAGCATTTT. It translates to CASSQPYSNQPQHF. V is TRBV4-1 and J is TRBJ1-5, with D unresolved. The V end was cut by 2 bases, the J end by 0 bases, with 5 bases between. The CDR3 extends over 14 amino acids. Germline-derived CDR1 and CDR2 are MGHRA and YSYEKL.

The chain employs TRBV28 and TRBJ2-1; D might be TRBD1 (5 bases). Trimming removed 2 bases from V and 9 bases from J, with 23 bases in between. This CDR3 comprises 17 residues. Germline loops: CDR1 MDHEN, CDR2 SYDVKM. The CDR3: CASSLHSRGPPVSEQFF. The DNA of the CDR3 is TGTGCCAGCAGTTTACATTCAAGGGGCCCCCCAGTCAGTGAGCAGTTCTTC.

The J gene is TRBJ1-2, the V gene TRBV6-5; possibly TRBD1 for D (5 bases). V shed 6 bases and J shed 7 bases, with 21 bases lying between them. This CDR3 spans 15 amino acids. Germline V gene data show CDR1 as MNHEY and CDR2 as SVGAGI. The CDR3 spells CASSPNVGTVGGYTF. The CDR3, as DNA: TGTGCCAGCAGCCCGAACGTTGGGACGGTCGGTGGCTACACCTTC.

CDR3 in amino acids: CASSLSTGQGPDTQYF. CDR3 in DNA: TGTGCCAGCAGTTTATCGACGGGGCAGGGTCCAGATACGCAGTATTTT. The chain carries TRBV27 and TRBJ2-3; D might be TRBD1 or TRBD2, each matching 5 bases. V was clipped by 0 bases and J by 4 bases, with 14 bases between them. Germline CDR1 is MNHEY and CDR2 is SMNVEV (reference sequence). The CDR3 runs 16 residues.

This chain uses TRBV12-3 or TRBV12-4 with TRBJ1-1; 7 bases are a match to TRBD1. The V and J ends lost 6 bases and 5 bases, in that order; junction bases with no gene match: 6. This CDR3 comprises 13 residues. The CDR3 loop reads CASRSGGTTEAFF. CDR3 nucleotide sequence: TGTGCCAGCAGATCAGGGGGGACTACTGAAGCTTTCTTT.

The genes are TRBV9 and TRBJ2-6; D tentatively reads TRBD1 or TRBD2 (5 bases each). The CDR3 is 18 residues long. From germline, CDR1 is SGDLS and CDR2 YYNGEE. Trimming pared 1 base from V and 4 bases from J, leaving 18 bases between. CDR3 amino acids: CASSVYGGSSSGANVLTF. The CDR3, as DNA: TGTGCCAGCAGCGTATATGGGGGAAGTAGTTCCGGGGCCAACGTCCTGACTTTC. Full variable domain (outside the CDR3, taken from reference TRBV9 and TRBJ2-6): DSGVTQTPKHLITATGQRVTLRCSPRSGDLSVYWYQQSLDQGLQFLIQYYNGEERAKGNILERFSAQQFPDLHSELNLSSLELGDSALYFCASSVYGGSSSGANVLTFGAGSRLTVL.

The chain carries TRBV7-9 and TRBJ2-7; D is possibly TRBD1 or TRBD2 (5 bases each). The CDR3 runs 14 residues. V was pared by 4 bases and J by 5 bases, with 15 bases between. Germline values: CDR1 SEHNR, CDR2 FQNEAQ (reference sequence). CDR3 amino acids: CASSSGTHEDEQYF. For the CDR3, the DNA is TGTGCCAGCAGCTCCGGGACCCACGAAGACGAGCAGTACTTC.

The chain combines TRBV28 with TRBJ2-3; D gene unclear. CDR3 length: 11 amino acids. The V gene's germline CDR1 is MDHEN and CDR2 SYDVKM. Trimming removed 6 bases from V and 6 bases from J, with 7 bases in between. CDR3 loop: CASRREDTQYF. The DNA for the CDR3 is TGTGCCAGCAGGCGAGAGGATACGCAGTATTTT.

The gene calls are TRBV15 and TRBJ1-6; possible D gene TRBD1, 5 bases. V dropped 0 bases and J dropped 7 bases, with 10 bases sitting between them. The CDR3 totals 15 residues. CDR1 is LNHNV, CDR2 YYDKDF, per germline (reference sequence). CDR3 in amino acids: CATSRDLGGNSPLHF. CDR3 nucleotide sequence: TGTGCCACCAGCAGAGATCTGGGGGGGAATTCACCCCTCCACTTT.

V and J are TRBV18 and TRBJ1-2; D possibly corresponds to TRBD1 (5 bases). Germline loops: CDR1 KGHSH, CDR2 LQKENI. This CDR3 has 18 amino acids. The V and J ends lost 2 bases and 3 bases respectively, with 22 bases between them. The CDR3 coding sequence is TGTGCCAGCTCACCAAAGACAGAGATTACTGCTGGTGACTATGGCTACACCTTC. Protein sequence: CASSPKTEITAGDYGYTF.

CDR3 sequence: CASSQRGPFSYEQYF. The CDR3 DNA is TGCGCCAGCAGTCAAAGGGGGCCCTTCTCCTACGAGCAGTACTTC. The chain links TRBV23-1 to TRBJ2-7; 7 positions agree with TRBD1. TRBV23-1 is an ORF for which the function is uncertain. V was clipped by 2 bases and J by 0 bases; unmatched bases: 4. CDR3 length: 15 residues.

The chain recombines TRBV4-1 with TRBJ1-1, with 7 bases that match TRBD1. Germline-derived CDR1 and CDR2 are MGHRA and YSYEKL. The CDR3 spans 17 residues. J gave up 5 bases and V 3 bases, and 15 bases lay outside the gene matches. CDR3 region: CASSQWLGGAGSTEAFF. CDR3 sequence (DNA): TGCGCCAGCAGCCAGTGGTTAGGGGGCGCGGGGAGTACTGAAGCTTTCTTT.

This chain joins TRBV20-1 and TRBJ2-4; possible D gene TRBD2, 5 bases. Germline V gives CDR1 DFQATT, CDR2 SNEGSKA (reference sequence). This CDR3 has 14 residues. CDR3 loop: CSQKRGSAKNIQYF. The DNA of the CDR3 is TGCAGCCAGAAACGGGGTTCGGCCAAAAACATTCAGTACTTC.